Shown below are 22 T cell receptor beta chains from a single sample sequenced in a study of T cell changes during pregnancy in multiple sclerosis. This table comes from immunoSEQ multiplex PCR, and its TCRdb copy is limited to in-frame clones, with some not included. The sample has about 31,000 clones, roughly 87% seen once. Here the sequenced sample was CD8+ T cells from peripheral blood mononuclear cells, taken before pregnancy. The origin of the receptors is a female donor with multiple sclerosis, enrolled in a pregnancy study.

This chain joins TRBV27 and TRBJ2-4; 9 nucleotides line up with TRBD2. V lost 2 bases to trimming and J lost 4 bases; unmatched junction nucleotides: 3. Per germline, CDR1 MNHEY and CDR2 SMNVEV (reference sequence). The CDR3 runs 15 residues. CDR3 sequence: CASSLNLAGKNIQYF. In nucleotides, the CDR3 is TGTGCCAGCAGTTTAAACCTAGCGGGAAAAAACATTCAGTACTTC.

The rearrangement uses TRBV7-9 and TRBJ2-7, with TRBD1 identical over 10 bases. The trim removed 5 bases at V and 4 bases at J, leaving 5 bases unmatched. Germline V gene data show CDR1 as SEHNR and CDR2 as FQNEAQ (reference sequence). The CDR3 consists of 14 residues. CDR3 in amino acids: CASSPRQGAYEQYF. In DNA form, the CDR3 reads TGTGCCAGCAGCCCCCGACAGGGGGCTTACGAGCAGTACTTC.

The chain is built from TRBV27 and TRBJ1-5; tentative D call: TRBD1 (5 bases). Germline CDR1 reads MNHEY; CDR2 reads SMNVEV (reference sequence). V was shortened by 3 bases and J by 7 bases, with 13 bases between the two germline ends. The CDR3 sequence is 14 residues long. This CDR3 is CASSLTAGRQPQHF. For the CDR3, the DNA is TGTGCCAGCAGTTTGACGGCGGGACGCCAGCCCCAGCATTTT.

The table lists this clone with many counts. The CDR3 DNA follows: TGTGCCAGCAGTGACTCCATAGGTTCGGGGAGAGGTGAGCAGTTCTTC. It encodes CASSDSIGSGRGEQFF. The V and J genes are TRBV6-4 and TRBJ2-1, with TRBD2 as a possible D gene (5 bases). V gave up 0 bases and J gave up 9 bases, with 18 bases separating them. The CDR3 covers 16 residues. Germline V gene data show CDR1 as MRHNA and CDR2 as SNTAGT.

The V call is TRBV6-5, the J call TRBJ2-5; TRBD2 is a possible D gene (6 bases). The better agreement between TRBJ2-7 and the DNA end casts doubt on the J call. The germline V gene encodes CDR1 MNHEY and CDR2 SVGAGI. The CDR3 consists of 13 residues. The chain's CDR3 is CASSLAVAGEQYF. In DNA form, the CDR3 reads TGTGCCAGCAGTTTAGCGGTGGCGGGCGAGCAGTACTTC.

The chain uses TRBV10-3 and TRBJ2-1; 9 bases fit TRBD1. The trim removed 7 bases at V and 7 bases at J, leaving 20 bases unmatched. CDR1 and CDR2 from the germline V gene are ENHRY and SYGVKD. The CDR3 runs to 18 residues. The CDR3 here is CAITNNRGPSGEVNEQFF. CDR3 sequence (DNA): TGTGCCATCACCAATAACAGGGGGCCAAGCGGGGAAGTAAATGAGCAGTTCTTC.

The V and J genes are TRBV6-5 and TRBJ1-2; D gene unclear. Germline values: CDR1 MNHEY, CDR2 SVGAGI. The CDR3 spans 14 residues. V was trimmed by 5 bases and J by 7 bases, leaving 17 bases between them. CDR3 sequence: CASSLSGTLLGYTF. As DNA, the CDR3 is TGTGCCAGCAGTCTGAGCGGTACGCTCCTTGGCTACACCTTC.

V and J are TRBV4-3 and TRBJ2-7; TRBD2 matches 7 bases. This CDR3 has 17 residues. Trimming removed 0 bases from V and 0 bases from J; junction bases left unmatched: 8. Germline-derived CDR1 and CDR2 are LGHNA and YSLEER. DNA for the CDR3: TGCGCCAGCAGCCAAGATAGGGGAGCGGGGATCTCCTACGAGCAGTACTTC. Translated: CASSQDRGAGISYEQYF.

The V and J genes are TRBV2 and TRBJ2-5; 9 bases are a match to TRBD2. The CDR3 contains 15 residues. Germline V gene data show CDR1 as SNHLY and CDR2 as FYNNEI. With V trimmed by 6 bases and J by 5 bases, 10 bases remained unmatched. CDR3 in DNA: TGTGCCAGCAGGGAACAAGCGGGGGGTCGGGAGACCCAGTACTTC. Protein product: CASREQAGGRETQYF.

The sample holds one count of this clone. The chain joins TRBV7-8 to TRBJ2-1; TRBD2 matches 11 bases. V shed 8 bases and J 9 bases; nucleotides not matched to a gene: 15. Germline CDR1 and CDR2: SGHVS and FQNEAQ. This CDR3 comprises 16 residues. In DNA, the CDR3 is TGTGCCAGCTACCTACGTCTAGCGGGAGGAGGCCCTGAGCAGTTCTTC. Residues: CASYLRLAGGGPEQFF.

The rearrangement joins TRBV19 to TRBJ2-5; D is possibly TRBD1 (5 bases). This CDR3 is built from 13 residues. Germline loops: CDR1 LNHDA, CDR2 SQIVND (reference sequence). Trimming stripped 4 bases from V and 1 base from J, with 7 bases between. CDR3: CASSKGSQETQYF. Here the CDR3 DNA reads TGTGCCAGTAGTAAGGGGTCCCAAGAGACCCAGTACTTC.

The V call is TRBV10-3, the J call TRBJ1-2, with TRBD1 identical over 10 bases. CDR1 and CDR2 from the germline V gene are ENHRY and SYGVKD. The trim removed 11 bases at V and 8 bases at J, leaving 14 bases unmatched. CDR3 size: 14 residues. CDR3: CALRPGQGLEGYTF. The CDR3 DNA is TGTGCCTTACGACCGGGACAGGGGTTAGAAGGCTACACCTTC.

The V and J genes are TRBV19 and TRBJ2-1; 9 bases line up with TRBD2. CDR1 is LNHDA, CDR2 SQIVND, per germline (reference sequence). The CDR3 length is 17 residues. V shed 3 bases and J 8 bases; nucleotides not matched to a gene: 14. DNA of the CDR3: TGTGCCAGTAGTATTACATTGGGCGGGAGGGCCCTATATGAGCAGTTCTTC. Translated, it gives CASSITLGGRALYEQFF.

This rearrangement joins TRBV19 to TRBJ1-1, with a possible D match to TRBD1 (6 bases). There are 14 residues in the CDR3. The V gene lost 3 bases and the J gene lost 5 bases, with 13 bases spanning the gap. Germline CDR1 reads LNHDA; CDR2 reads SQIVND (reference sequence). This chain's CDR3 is CASSIGGRGTEAFF. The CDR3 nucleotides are TGTGCCAGTAGTATCGGGGGGCGGGGGACTGAAGCTTTCTTT.

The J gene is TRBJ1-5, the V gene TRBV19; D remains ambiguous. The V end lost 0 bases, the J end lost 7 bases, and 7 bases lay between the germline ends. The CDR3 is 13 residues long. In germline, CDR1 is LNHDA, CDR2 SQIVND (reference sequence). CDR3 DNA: TGTGCCAGTAGTATAGAAGGAGGGCAGCCCCAGCATTTT. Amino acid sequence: CASSIEGGQPQHF.

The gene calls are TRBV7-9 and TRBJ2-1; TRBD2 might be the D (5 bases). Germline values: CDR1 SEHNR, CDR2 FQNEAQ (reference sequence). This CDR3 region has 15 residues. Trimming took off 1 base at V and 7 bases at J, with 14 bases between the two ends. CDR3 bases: TGTGCCAGCAGCTTAGTAGCGCTATCCGGAAATGAGCAGTTCTTC. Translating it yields CASSLVALSGNEQFF.

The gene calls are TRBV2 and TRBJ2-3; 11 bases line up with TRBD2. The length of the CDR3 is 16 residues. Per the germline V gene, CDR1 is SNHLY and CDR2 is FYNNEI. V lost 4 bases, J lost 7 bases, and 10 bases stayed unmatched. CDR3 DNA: TGTGCCAGCAGTGGGACCTTAGCGGGAGGGCCAAATACGCAGTATTTT. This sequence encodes CASSGTLAGGPNTQYF.

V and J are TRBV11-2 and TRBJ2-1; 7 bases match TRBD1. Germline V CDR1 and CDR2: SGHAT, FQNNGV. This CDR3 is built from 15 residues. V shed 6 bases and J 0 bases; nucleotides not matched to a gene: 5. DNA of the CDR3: TGTGCCAGCAGGACGACAGGGAGCTCCTACAATGAGCAGTTCTTC. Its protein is CASRTTGSSYNEQFF.

The DNA of the CDR3 is TGTGCCAGCAGTGACTCGGGGTTAAGGAACACTGAAGCTTTCTTT. It translates to CASSDSGLRNTEAFF. This chain connects TRBV6-1 to TRBJ1-1; no definite D call. The V end lost 3 bases, the J end lost 1 base, and 12 bases lay between the germline ends. CDR3 size: 15 residues. Germline V CDR1 and CDR2: MNHNS, SASEGT.

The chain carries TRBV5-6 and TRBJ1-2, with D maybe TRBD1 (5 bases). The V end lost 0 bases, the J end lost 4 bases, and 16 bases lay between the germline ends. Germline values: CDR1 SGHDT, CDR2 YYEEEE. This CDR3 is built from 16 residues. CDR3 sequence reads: CASSLAGRGRSYGYTF. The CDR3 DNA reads TGTGCCAGCAGCTTGGCGGGTAGGGGCCGGTCCTATGGCTACACCTTC.

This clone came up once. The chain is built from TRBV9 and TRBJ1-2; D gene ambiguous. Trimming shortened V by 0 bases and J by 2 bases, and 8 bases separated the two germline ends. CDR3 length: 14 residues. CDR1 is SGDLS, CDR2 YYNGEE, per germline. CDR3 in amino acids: CASSVDPVNYGYTF. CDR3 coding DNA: TGTGCCAGCAGCGTAGATCCAGTGAACTATGGCTACACCTTC.

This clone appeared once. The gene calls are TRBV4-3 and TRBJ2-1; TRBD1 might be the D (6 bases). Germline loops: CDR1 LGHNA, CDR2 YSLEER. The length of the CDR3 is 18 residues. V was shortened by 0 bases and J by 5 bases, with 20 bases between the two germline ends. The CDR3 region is CASSQEDGWETGNNEQFF. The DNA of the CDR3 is TGCGCCAGCAGCCAAGAAGATGGCTGGGAGACAGGAAACAATGAGCAGTTCTTC.